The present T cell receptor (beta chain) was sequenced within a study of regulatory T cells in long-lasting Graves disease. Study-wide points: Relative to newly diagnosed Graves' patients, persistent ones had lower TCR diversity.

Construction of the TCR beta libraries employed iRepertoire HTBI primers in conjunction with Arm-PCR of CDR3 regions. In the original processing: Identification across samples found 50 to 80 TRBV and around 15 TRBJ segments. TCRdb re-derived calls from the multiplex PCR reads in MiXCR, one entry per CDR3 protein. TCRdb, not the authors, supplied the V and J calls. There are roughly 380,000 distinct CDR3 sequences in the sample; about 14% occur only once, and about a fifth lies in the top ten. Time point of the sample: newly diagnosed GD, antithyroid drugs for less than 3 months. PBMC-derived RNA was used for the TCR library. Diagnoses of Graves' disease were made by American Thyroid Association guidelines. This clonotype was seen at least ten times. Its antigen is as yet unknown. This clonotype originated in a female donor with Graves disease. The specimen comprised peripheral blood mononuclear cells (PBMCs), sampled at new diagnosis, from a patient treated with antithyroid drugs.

The CDR3 DNA is TGTGCCAGCAGTGATGGCTCCCTGAGCTCCTACAATGAGCAGTTCTTC. It specifies CASSDGSLSSYNEQFF. The rearrangement joins TRBV25-1 to TRBJ2-1; D unresolved. This CDR3 comprises 16 residues. Germline V gives CDR1 MGHDK, CDR2 SYGVNS. V was pared by 3 bases and J by 0 bases, with 12 bases between.